What follows describes a single TCR beta chain. Its antigen is as yet unknown. The use of a sample-barcoded 5' primer and a J-beta primer mix characterized a second PCR of about 7 to 12 cycles. TCRdb fed the 5' RACE reads into MiXCR, producing one record per CDR3 protein. This table has 1 million or so distinct CDR3 sequences, under 30% appearing once. This sample is part of a study of blood T cells in healthy people across ages. Overall study results and limits: Long-lived donors exceeded aged donors in naive CD4+ cells and diversity.

Per the germline V gene, CDR1 is LGHDT and CDR2 is YNNKEL (reference sequence). This CDR3 spans 16 amino acids. V was clipped by 5 bases and J by 0 bases, with 15 bases between them. Another study also made use of these data, one on T cells of mothers and their children. That paper notes: A second PCR was performed with the M1S primer. This primer added sample barcodes and 2-4 random nucleotides.

This TCR derives from a girl aged 2 to 9 in good health. The rearrangement links TRBV3-1 to TRBJ2-3; tentative D call: TRBD1 (5 bases). The specimen sequenced was blood. CDR3 region: CASSDRQFTSTDTQYF. CDR3 sequence (DNA): TGTGCCAGCAGCGACAGACAGTTTACTAGCACAGATACGCAGTATTTT.